Listed here are 18 T cell receptor beta chains from one sample, sequenced in a study of T-cell reconstitution after alpha-beta-depleted transplantation in children. Unique molecular identifiers were built into the TCRbeta library. TCRdb recomputed calls from the PCR reads with MiXCR, one row per CDR3 protein. The sample has 380,000 or so distinct CDR3 sequences, 13% seen once; the top ten hold about 3.9%. The source was PBMCs, collected from the stem cell graft. These receptors all stem from a human donor who donated a stem cell graft to a child with Fanconi anemia.

This clonotype was found a few times. V gene TRBV25-1 combines with J gene TRBJ2-1; perhaps TRBD2 as D (6 bases). Trimming removed 5 bases at V and 6 bases at J, with 11 bases between. This CDR3 contains 13 residues. Germline CDR1 and CDR2: MGHDK and SYGVNS. CDR3 residues: CASSRDFPNEQFF. CDR3 sequence (DNA): TGTGCCAGCAGTAGGGACTTTCCCAATGAGCAGTTCTTC.

Many counts were recorded for this clonotype. The chain couples TRBV5-1 to TRBJ1-1; D gene unclear. Trimming shortened V by 4 bases and J by 7 bases, and 14 bases separated the two germline ends. This CDR3 is built from 13 residues. Germline-derived CDR1 and CDR2 are SGHRS and YFSETQ. CDR3 loop: CASSADGVNEAFF. The CDR3 nucleotides are TGCGCCAGCAGCGCGGACGGGGTGAATGAAGCTTTCTTT.

J is TRBJ2-2 and V is TRBV7-8; D tentatively reads TRBD1 or TRBD2 (5 bases each). Germline V lookup: CDR1 SGHVS, CDR2 FQNEAQ. This CDR3 contains 18 residues. Trimming removed 3 bases from V and 5 bases from J, with 22 bases in between. Here the CDR3 reads CASSFLTGTQDLTGELFF. The CDR3 nucleotides read TGTGCCAGCAGCTTCTTGACCGGGACCCAAGACCTAACCGGGGAGCTGTTTTTT.

Ten or more counts support this clonotype. One end of the junction does not line up with germline, which may come from a read error. The chain is built from TRBV7-2 and TRBJ2-2; 10 bases align to TRBD1. Germline CDR1 and CDR2: SGHTA and FQGNSA. The length of the CDR3 is 16 residues. The CDR3 region has the DNA TGTGCCAGCAGCCAACCATTCGGGACAGGGGAAGGGGAGCTTTTTTTT. Translation gives CASSQPFGTGEGELFF.

The CDR3 region has the DNA TGTGCCACTAGGGTCCGGGGACCTAGCACAGATACGCAGTATTTT. Protein: CATRVRGPSTDTQYF. This chain joins TRBV27 and TRBJ2-3; tentatively, D is TRBD1 or TRBD2 (5 bases each). CDR1 is MNHEY and CDR2 is SMNVEV in the germline V gene (reference sequence). This CDR3 has 15 residues. Trimming removed 10 bases at V and 0 bases at J, with 17 bases between.

The genes are TRBV9 and TRBJ1-6; D is perhaps TRBD1 (5 bases). This CDR3 has 13 residues. The V gene's germline CDR1 is SGDLS and CDR2 YYNGEE. The V end was cut by 3 bases, the J end by 6 bases, with 7 bases between. The CDR3 reads CASSAGLNSPLHF. The CDR3 DNA follows: TGTGCCAGCAGCGCAGGGCTTAATTCACCCCTCCACTTT.

This clonotype was counted many times. The CDR3 is CASSGGGVRNAFF. The CDR3 DNA follows: TGTGCCAGCAGCGGGGGAGGTGTGAGGAATGCTTTCTTT. The chain carries TRBV11-2 and TRBJ1-1, with D maybe TRBD1 (5 bases). This CDR3 has 13 residues. V lost 5 bases and J lost 11, with 18 bases in between. Germline values: CDR1 SGHAT, CDR2 FQNNGV.

The rearrangement uses TRBV7-2 and TRBJ2-2; no definite D call. The CDR3 sequence is 15 residues long. CDR1 is SGHTA, CDR2 FQGNSA, per germline. With 2 bases removed from V and 4 bases from J, the gap between germline ends came to 11 bases. This CDR3 is CASSLLSGITGELFF. CDR3 sequence (DNA): TGTGCCAGCAGCTTATTAAGTGGTATCACCGGGGAGCTGTTTTTT.

J is TRBJ2-1 and V is TRBV12-3 or TRBV12-4; D is possibly TRBD2 (5 bases). Trimming pared 2 bases from V and 6 bases from J, leaving 14 bases between. This CDR3 is built from 15 residues. The CDR3 region is CASSLSGSGVNEQFF. The CDR3 nucleotides are TGTGCCAGCAGTTTAAGCGGCTCTGGAGTCAATGAGCAGTTCTTC.

This clonotype was seen repeatedly, ten times or more. This chain links TRBV14 with TRBJ1-1; perhaps TRBD1 as D (5 bases). V was cut by 4 bases and J by 2 bases, with 14 bases left in between. The CDR3 runs to 15 residues. Per the germline V gene, CDR1 is SGHDN and CDR2 is FVKESK. The DNA for the CDR3 is TGTGCCAGCAGCCCCGGGACCGCCGCAAACACTGAAGCTTTCTTT. Its translation is CASSPGTAANTEAFF.

In its sample, this clonotype was seen many times. This rearrangement joins TRBV28 to TRBJ1-2; no definite D call. Trimming took off 8 bases at V and 0 bases at J, with 10 bases between the two ends. Per germline, CDR1 MDHEN and CDR2 SYDVKM. The CDR3 has 13 amino acids. The CDR3 DNA is TGTGCCAGCGACCCCGGAGCTAACTATGGCTACACCTTC. Its translation is CASDPGANYGYTF.

In its sample, this clonotype was seen a few times. The CDR3 sequence is CASSLQGRAYGYTF. In nucleotides, the CDR3 is TGTGCCAGCAGTTTACAGGGCAGGGCTTATGGCTACACCTTC. The V call is TRBV28, the J call TRBJ1-2, with a weak D call TRBD1 (5 bases). Deletions cut 2 bases from V and 5 bases from J, with 12 bases between. This CDR3 region has 14 residues. CDR1 is MDHEN and CDR2 is SYDVKM in the germline V gene.

The chain employs TRBV3-1 and TRBJ2-2; no clear D gene. Germline CDR1 LGHDT, CDR2 YNNKEL (reference sequence). Between the trimmed V and J ends, which lost 3 bases and 2 bases, there was a span of 7 bases. The length of the CDR3 is 14 residues. The CDR3 coding sequence is TGTGCCAGCAGCCAGATGTCCAACACCGGGGAGCTGTTTTTT. It is translated as CASSQMSNTGELFF. Drawing the rest from reference TRBV3-1 and TRBJ2-2, the complete variable domain is DTAVSQTPKYLVTQMGNDKSIKCEQNLGHDTMYWYKQDSKKFLKIMFSYNNKELIINETVPNRFSPKSPDKAHLNLHINSLELGDSAVYFCASSQMSNTGELFFGEGSRLTVL.

This clonotype has more than one count but fewer than ten. V usage is TRBV28 and J usage is TRBJ2-2; D gene ambiguous. V was pared by 5 bases and J by 4 bases, with 14 bases between. The germline V gene has CDR1 MDHEN and CDR2 SYDVKM. The CDR3 is made up of 15 amino acids. The CDR3 spells CASSPRSPATGELFF. CDR3 nucleotides: TGTGCCAGCAGTCCACGGTCCCCGGCCACCGGGGAGCTGTTTTTT.

V is TRBV12-3 or TRBV12-4 and J is TRBJ1-1; maybe TRBD1 (5 bases). V lost 9 bases to trimming and J lost 5 bases, with 19 bases between them. The CDR3 extends over 14 amino acids. This chain's CDR3 is CASTNGATGTEAFF. The CDR3 bases are TGTGCCAGTACCAACGGGGCCACGGGGACTGAAGCTTTCTTT.

This clonotype was observed many times. The gene calls are TRBV29-1 and TRBJ2-2; TRBD1 matches at 9 bases. The V gene end was trimmed by 1 base and the J gene end by 4 bases; junction bases not matched to a gene: 4. Germline V gene sequence: CDR1 SQVTM, CDR2 ANQGSEA. The CDR3 runs 15 residues. The CDR3 loop is CSVEGGTGTTGELFF. Here the CDR3 DNA reads TGCAGCGTTGAAGGGGGGACAGGGACCACCGGGGAGCTGTTTTTT.

This clonotype was observed a few times. The chain combines TRBV12-5 with TRBJ1-4; tentatively, D is TRBD1 (5 bases). The germline CDR1 and CDR2 sequences are LGHNT and FRNRAP. Trimming took off 7 bases at V and 6 bases at J, with 12 bases between the two ends. The CDR3 extends over 13 amino acids. The chain's CDR3 is CASALGGDEKLFF. The DNA of the CDR3 is TGTGCTAGTGCCCTGGGGGGAGATGAAAAACTGTTTTTT. The variable domain in full, completed from reference TRBV12-5 and TRBJ1-4, reads DARVTQTPRHKVTEMGQEVTMRCQPILGHNTVFWYRQTMMQGLELLAYFRNRAPLDDSGMPKDRFSAEMPDATLATLKIQPSEPRDSAVYFCASALGGDEKLFFGSGTQLSVL.

This clonotype occurred a few times. The chain joins TRBV5-1 to TRBJ1-1; possible D gene TRBD1, 5 bases. Looked up from germline, CDR1 is SGHRS and CDR2 is YFSETQ. The V and J ends lost 3 bases and 9 bases respectively, with 12 bases between them. This CDR3 comprises 12 residues. This chain's CDR3 is CASSWDGSQAFF. In DNA form, the CDR3 reads TGCGCCAGCAGCTGGGACGGCAGTCAAGCTTTCTTT. The whole variable domain, remainder taken from reference TRBV5-1 and TRBJ1-1, is KAGVTQTPRYLIKTRGQQVTLSCSPISGHRSVSWYQQTPGQGLQFLFEYFSETQRNKGNFPGRFSGRQFSNSRSEMNVSTLELGDSALYLCASSWDGSQAFFGQGTRLTVV.